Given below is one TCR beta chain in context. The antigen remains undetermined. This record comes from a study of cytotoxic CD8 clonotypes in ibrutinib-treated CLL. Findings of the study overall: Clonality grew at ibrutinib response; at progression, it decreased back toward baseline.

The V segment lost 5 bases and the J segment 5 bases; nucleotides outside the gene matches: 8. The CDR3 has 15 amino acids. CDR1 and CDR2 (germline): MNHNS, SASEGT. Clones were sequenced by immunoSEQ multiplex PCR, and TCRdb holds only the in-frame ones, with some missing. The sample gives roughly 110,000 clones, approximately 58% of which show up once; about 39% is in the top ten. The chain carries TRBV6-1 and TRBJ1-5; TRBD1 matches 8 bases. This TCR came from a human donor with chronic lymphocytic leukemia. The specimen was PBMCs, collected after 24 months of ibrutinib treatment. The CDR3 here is CASSKDRDGDQPQHF. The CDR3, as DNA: TGTGCCAGCAGTAAGGACAGGGACGGGGATCAGCCCCAGCATTTT.